This T cell receptor (beta chain) derives from a study of early T cells in non-severe SARS-CoV-2 infection. Study as a whole: Chains were not paired, and sequencing was done on bulk RNA from unsorted whole blood.

Unique molecular identifiers were added to individual cDNA molecules. TCRdb processed the 5' RACE reads anew with MiXCR; each CDR3 protein has one entry. The data hold around 70,000 distinct CDR3 sequences, with 12% observed a single time. Trimming took off 5 bases at V and 0 bases at J, with 11 bases between the two ends. Looked up from germline, CDR1 is WNHNN and CDR2 is SYGVQD (reference sequence). The CDR3 runs to 15 residues. The source material was whole blood. This receptor was obtained from an adult who was a healthcare worker with PCR-confirmed SARS-CoV-2 infection or an uninfected control (not recorded which). This sequence joins TRBV10-1 and TRBJ2-1; D call uncertain. The CDR3 bases are TGCGCCAGCAGTCCCCAGGTAAACTCCTACAATGAGCAGTTCTTC. Amino acids: CASSPQVNSYNEQFF.